The 32 T cell receptor beta chains reported below all come from one sample, sequenced in a study of blood T cell repertoires in COVID-19. Generated by immunoSEQ multiplex PCR, the TCRdb table keeps only in-frame clones and is missing some. Among over 120,000 clones, around 87% were seen once, and the ten largest hold 11%. The sequenced sample was PBMCs or T cells enriched from blood (not recorded which). These receptor sequences come from a man aged 55 to 70 who had recovered from COVID-19.

The chain carries TRBV18 and TRBJ1-1; D ambiguous. The length of the CDR3 is 14 residues. V dropped 3 bases and J dropped 1 base, with 9 bases sitting between them. Germline V gene sequence: CDR1 KGHSH, CDR2 LQKENI. The CDR3 spells CASSPMTGNTEAFF. DNA for the CDR3: TGTGCCAGCTCACCTATGACGGGGAACACTGAAGCTTTCTTT.

CDR3 amino acids: CASRKGAGNTIYF. The DNA of the CDR3 is TGTGCCAGCAGAAAGGGGGCAGGAAACACCATATATTTT. This rearrangement joins TRBV12-3 or TRBV12-4 to TRBJ1-3; 7 positions match TRBD1. Germline trimming cut 6 bases from V and 4 bases from J; bases unmatched to any gene: 3. The CDR3 contains 13 residues.

This clone has a single count. The rearrangement joins TRBV9 to TRBJ2-3; 8 nucleotides line up with TRBD2. Germline trimming cut 4 bases from V and 0 bases from J; bases unmatched to any gene: 4. Germline V gene data show CDR1 as SGDLS and CDR2 as YYNGEE. The CDR3 covers 15 residues. For the CDR3, the DNA is TGTGCCAGCAGCACAGGACTAGCTAGCACAGATACGCAGTATTTT. Encoded protein: CASSTGLASTDTQYF.

The chain links TRBV6-1 to TRBJ1-1; D ambiguous. The CDR3 consists of 13 residues. CDR1 MNHNS and CDR2 SASEGT come from the germline V gene. The ends were cut back, 3 bases at V and 14 bases at J, with 19 bases in the middle. CDR3 coding DNA: TGTGCCAGCAGTGACCGCGGGAACAGCATCGGGTTCTTT. The encoded protein is CASSDRGNSIGFF.

The chain joins TRBV2 to TRBJ1-5; TRBD1 agrees at 8 bases. The V and J ends lost 7 bases and 5 bases, in that order; junction bases with no gene match: 7. Germline V CDR1 and CDR2: SNHLY, FYNNEI. The CDR3 sequence is 14 residues long. The CDR3 protein is CASTGTGGHQPQHF. CDR3 bases: TGTGCCAGCACCGGGACAGGAGGCCATCAGCCCCAGCATTTT.

The chain has TRBV15 and TRBJ2-1; D might be TRBD2 (5 bases). CDR3 length: 14 amino acids. Germline V gene sequence: CDR1 LNHNV, CDR2 YYDKDF (reference sequence). The V end lost 4 bases, the J end lost 8 bases, and 15 bases lay between the germline ends. The CDR3 DNA follows: TGTGCCACCAGCACCCCCCGGGGTGTGGATGAGCAGTTCTTC. It codes for CATSTPRGVDEQFF.

The chain combines TRBV3-1 (or the pseudogene TRBV3-2) with TRBJ1-5; D possibly corresponds to TRBD1 (5 bases). CDR3 length: 15 amino acids. V lost 0 bases and J lost 1, with 7 bases in between. Looked up from germline, CDR1 is LGHDT and CDR2 is YNNKEL (reference sequence). The chain's CDR3 is CASSQEGHSNQPQHF. In DNA form, the CDR3 reads TGTGCCAGCAGCCAAGAAGGACACAGCAATCAGCCCCAGCATTTT.

In the case of this clone: Other DNA variants within this sample encode the same CDR3. V and J are TRBV10-3 and TRBJ2-1; 7 bases are a match to TRBD2. CDR1 ENHRY and CDR2 SYGVKD come from the germline V gene. J lost 6 bases, V lost 4 bases, and 0 bases had no gene match. The CDR3 totals 12 residues. CDR3 coding DNA: TGTGCCATCAGTGGCGGGAGCAATGAGCAGTTCTTC. The encoded protein is CAISGGSNEQFF.

This clone has only a few counts. The gene calls are TRBV28 and TRBJ2-7, with 9 bases that match TRBD1. CDR1 and CDR2 (germline): MDHEN, SYDVKM. Trimming took 8 bases from V and 7 from J; bases not matched to a gene: 12. This CDR3 spans 14 amino acids. CDR3 DNA: TGTGCCAGCGGCTTGTTACAGGGGGCTTGGGAGCAGTACTTC. It codes for CASGLLQGAWEQYF.

The V gene is TRBV5-5, the J gene TRBJ2-7, with D perhaps matching TRBD1 (6 bases). With 3 bases removed from V and 3 bases from J, the gap between germline ends came to 22 bases. CDR1 SGHKS and CDR2 YYEKEE come from the germline V gene (reference sequence). This CDR3 spans 17 amino acids. In DNA form, the CDR3 reads TGTGCCAGCAGCTCCAACCCACCGGGACAAACCTTCTACGAGCAGTACTTC. Translated, it gives CASSSNPPGQTFYEQYF.

The chain recombines TRBV27 with TRBJ2-2; 8 bases align to TRBD1. The trim removed 7 bases at V and 5 bases at J, leaving 9 bases unmatched. This CDR3 is 15 amino acids long. Germline CDR1 MNHEY, CDR2 SMNVEV (reference sequence). The CDR3 here is CASTLQGVGTGELFF. Written as DNA, the CDR3 is TGTGCCAGCACCTTACAGGGGGTGGGGACCGGGGAGCTGTTTTTT.

This clone turned up a few times. The CDR3 sequence is CAWGGNRDYNEKLFF. The CDR3 DNA is TGTGCCTGGGGGGGAAACAGGGATTATAATGAAAAACTGTTTTTT. The chain combines TRBV30 with TRBJ1-4, with a tentative D call TRBD1 (6 bases). CDR1 GTSNPN and CDR2 SVGIG come from the germline V gene (reference sequence). The length of the CDR3 is 15 residues. Trimming shortened V by 5 bases and J by 4 bases, and 17 bases separated the two germline ends.

The genes are TRBV9 and TRBJ2-3, with D possibly matching TRBD1 (5 bases). Trimming took off 1 base at V and 2 bases at J, with 14 bases between the two ends. The CDR3 loop spans 16 amino acids. Germline V lookup: CDR1 SGDLS, CDR2 YYNGEE. In DNA form, the CDR3 reads TGTGCCAGCAGCGTACAGGGCTCCTTTTACACAGATACGCAGTATTTT. Translated: CASSVQGSFYTDTQYF.

To note about this clone: Other DNA sequences of this sample code for an identical CDR3. The rearrangement uses TRBV9 and TRBJ2-1; 10 nucleotides match TRBD2. The V gene's germline CDR1 is SGDLS and CDR2 YYNGEE. The V segment lost 4 bases and the J segment 1 base; nucleotides outside the gene matches: 2. This CDR3 comprises 15 residues. This CDR3 is CASSPSGGSYNEQFF. The CDR3, as DNA: TGTGCCAGCAGCCCTAGCGGGGGTTCCTACAATGAGCAGTTCTTC.

The J gene is TRBJ1-1, the V gene TRBV5-8; 8 bases match TRBD1. Germline V lookup: CDR1 SGHTS, CDR2 YDEGEE. Trimming took 4 bases from V and 4 from J; bases not matched to a gene: 3. The CDR3 is 13 amino acids. For the CDR3, the DNA is TGTGCCAGCAGCCTGGACAGGGCCACTGAAGCTTTCTTT. Encoded protein: CASSLDRATEAFF.

V usage is TRBV3-1 (or the pseudogene TRBV3-2) and J usage is TRBJ1-6; D gene unclear. V lost 3 bases and J 8 bases, leaving 11 bases between the germline ends. The germline V gene has CDR1 LGHDT and CDR2 YNNKEL (reference sequence). The CDR3 contains 14 residues. The CDR3 DNA follows: TGTGCCAGCAGCCACCCCCACTTCGATTCACCCCTCCACTTT. Amino acids: CASSHPHFDSPLHF.

The rearrangement joins TRBV28 to TRBJ1-2; D is ambiguous. Germline CDR1 MDHEN, CDR2 SYDVKM. The CDR3 length is 14 residues. Trimming took 6 bases from V and 8 from J, leaving 19 bases between them. This CDR3 reads CASSPLLALKGYTF. DNA for the CDR3: TGTGCCAGCAGCCCCCTCCTTGCTCTAAAGGGCTACACCTTC.

This clone was recorded only once. V gene TRBV30 combines with J gene TRBJ2-7; TRBD2 matches at 7 bases. Germline CDR1 reads GTSNPN; CDR2 reads SVGIG (reference sequence). J lost 9 bases, V lost 5 bases, and 7 bases had no gene match. The CDR3 is made up of 11 amino acids. CDR3 bases: TGTGCCTGGGAGCGGGACGGTGGGCAGTACTTC. This gives the protein CAWERDGGQYF. The full variable domain, completed using reference TRBV30 and TRBJ2-7, is SQTIHQWPATLVQPVGSPLSLECTVEGTSNPNLYWYRQAAGRGLQLLFYSVGIGQISSEVPQNLSASRPQDRQFILSSKKLLLSDSGFYLCAWERDGGQYFGPGTRLTVT.

CDR3 residues: CSVEESGGRGYTF. For the CDR3, the DNA is TGCAGCGTTGAAGAGTCAGGGGGTCGGGGCTACACCTTC. The chain recombines TRBV29-1 with TRBJ1-2; TRBD1 matches at 7 bases. Germline values: CDR1 SQVTM, CDR2 ANQGSEA. The junction had 6 bases not matched to a gene; V was cut back by 0 bases and J by 8 bases. CDR3 length: 13 amino acids.

The chain joins TRBV19 to TRBJ1-5; D is uncertain. V shed 3 bases and J shed 0 bases, with 9 bases lying between them. Germline V gene lookup returns CDR1 LNHDA and CDR2 SQIVND (reference sequence). The CDR3 contains 15 residues. CDR3 sequence reads: CASSISKLSNQPQHF. CDR3 nucleotides: TGTGCCAGTAGTATTTCAAAGCTTAGCAATCAGCCCCAGCATTTT.

V gene TRBV24-1 combines with J gene TRBJ1-5, with TRBD1 matching 11 bases. There are 17 residues in the CDR3. Germline V gene lookup returns CDR1 KGHDR and CDR2 SFDVKD. With 5 bases clipped from V and 1 base from J, the junction kept 6 bases outside the gene matches. The CDR3 protein is CATSGGGQGVSNQPQHF. In DNA form, the CDR3 reads TGTGCCACCAGTGGGGGGGGACAGGGGGTCAGCAATCAGCCCCAGCATTTT.

This clone was observed once. The rearrangement joins TRBV7-8 to TRBJ1-5, with 8 bases matching TRBD1. Germline V gene data show CDR1 as SGHVS and CDR2 as FQNEAQ. This CDR3 comprises 16 residues. Trimming cost V 2 bases and J 5 bases; bases outside gene matches: 8. This CDR3 reads CASSLTGWGQDQPQHF. DNA of the CDR3: TGTGCCAGCAGCTTAACGGGGTGGGGACAGGATCAGCCCCAGCATTTT.

The gene calls are TRBV3-1 (or the pseudogene TRBV3-2) and TRBJ1-2; 7 bases map to TRBD1. Per germline, CDR1 LGHDT and CDR2 YNNKEL (reference sequence). The CDR3 sequence is 13 residues long. V dropped 1 base and J dropped 8; count of bases not matched to a gene: 4. CDR3 loop: CASSQVDREGYTF. For the CDR3, the DNA is TGTGCCAGCAGCCAAGTCGACAGGGAGGGCTACACCTTC.

This chain connects TRBV10-2 to TRBJ1-6, with D uncertain. This CDR3 is built from 14 residues. Germline V gene data show CDR1 as WSHSY and CDR2 as SAAADI. Trimming pared 4 bases from V and 13 bases from J, leaving 17 bases between. CDR3 loop: CASSGGGIVSPLHF. CDR3 DNA sequence: TGCGCCAGCAGTGGGGGAGGAATAGTGTCCCCCCTCCACTTT.

The chain has TRBV27 and TRBJ1-2; TRBD1 is a possible D gene (6 bases). The ends were cut back, 6 bases at V and 4 bases at J, with 12 bases in the middle. Germline V lookup: CDR1 MNHEY, CDR2 SMNVEV (reference sequence). The CDR3 sequence is 13 residues long. CDR3 protein: CASRPGQIYGYTF. The CDR3 bases are TGTGCCAGCAGGCCTGGACAGATCTATGGCTACACCTTC.

CDR3 region: CASSWGDSNYGYTF. In DNA, the CDR3 is TGTGCCAGCAGTTGGGGGGACAGTAACTATGGCTACACCTTC. The chain links TRBV6-5 to TRBJ1-2; 7 nucleotides match TRBD1. Germline V lookup: CDR1 MNHEY, CDR2 SVGAGI. CDR3 length: 14 amino acids. The V gene end was trimmed by 4 bases and the J gene end by 1 base; junction bases not matched to a gene: 3.

V gene TRBV7-8 combines with J gene TRBJ2-5; TRBD2 matches at 10 bases. With V trimmed by 1 base and J by 5 bases, 7 bases remained unmatched. Looked up from germline, CDR1 is SGHVS and CDR2 is FQNEAQ. CDR3 length equals 16 residues. In DNA, the CDR3 is TGTGCCAGCAGCTTAGACCTAGCGGGAGTCGGGGAGACCCAGTACTTC. Amino acids: CASSLDLAGVGETQYF.

The V and J genes are TRBV19 and TRBJ2-5; 11 bases agree with TRBD2. CDR3 length: 16 residues. Germline assignment: CDR1 LNHDA and CDR2 SQIVND (reference sequence). Unmatched junction bases numbered 7, after V lost 7 bases and J lost 0 bases. CDR3 amino acids: CASKTSTSGNQETQYF. CDR3 in DNA: TGTGCCAGTAAAACGTCGACTAGCGGGAACCAAGAGACCCAGTACTTC.

This chain joins TRBV19 and TRBJ1-2; 7 nucleotides agree with TRBD1. V shed 7 bases, J shed 5 bases, and the junction held 10 bases outside the gene matches. CDR3 length: 14 amino acids. CDR1 LNHDA and CDR2 SQIVND come from the germline V gene (reference sequence). Here the CDR3 reads CASTQRDRYYGYTF. In DNA, the CDR3 is TGTGCCAGTACCCAACGGGACAGATATTATGGCTACACCTTC.

This chain uses TRBV28 with TRBJ1-4; tentative D call: TRBD1 (6 bases). Trimming took off 6 bases at V and 0 bases at J, with 11 bases between the two ends. Germline CDR1 reads MDHEN; CDR2 reads SYDVKM. The CDR3 is 15 amino acids. This CDR3 is CASSRAGATNEKLFF. The CDR3 region has the DNA TGTGCCAGCAGCCGAGCAGGGGCAACTAATGAAAAACTGTTTTTT.

The rearrangement uses TRBV5-1 and TRBJ1-3; maybe TRBD1 (6 bases). The V end lost 4 bases, the J end lost 4 bases, and 12 bases lay between the germline ends. Per the germline V gene, CDR1 is SGHRS and CDR2 is YFSETQ. The CDR3 totals 14 residues. In nucleotides, the CDR3 is TGCGCCAGCAGCCAGCCCGGACAGGGAAACACCATATATTTT. Residues: CASSQPGQGNTIYF.

The chain has TRBV30 and TRBJ2-7; 7 bases align to TRBD1. This CDR3 region has 13 residues. The V segment lost 2 bases and the J segment 2 bases; nucleotides outside the gene matches: 3. CDR1 is GTSNPN and CDR2 is SVGIG in the germline V gene (reference sequence). The DNA of the CDR3 is TGTGCCTGGAGTTCGGGACAGACCTACGAGCAGTACTTC. Translating it yields CAWSSGQTYEQYF.